Included here is one TCR beta chain sequence, with context. The entry originates in a study of blood T cell repertoires in COVID-19. Study background: Acute and convalescent COVID-19 samples came from the United States, Italy and Spain.

Deletions cut 7 bases from V and 3 bases from J, with 15 bases between. The germline V gene encodes CDR1 LNHDA and CDR2 SQIVND (reference sequence). This CDR3 is built from 15 residues. As handled by the study authors: For nucleated cells, counts were estimated from reference gene primer amplification. Only in-frame clones appear in the TCRdb table, and some are missing; sequencing was by immunoSEQ multiplex PCR. V and J calls plus clone size are reproduced from that table; the DNA served to infer D and trimming. The sample includes hundreds of thousands of clones, around 86% seen only once; the top ten take about 1.9%.

The clonotype comes from a woman aged 30 to 39 who had recovered from COVID-19. The J gene is TRBJ2-2, the V gene TRBV19; a possible D gene is TRBD2 (6 bases). The sample consisted of peripheral blood. CDR3 coding DNA: TGTGCCAGTATCACTGACGGAGGGTACACCGGGGAGCTGTTTTTT. Translating it yields CASITDGGYTGELFF.